Described below is a single TCR beta chain sequence and its context. Antigen unknown. Clones were read by immunoSEQ multiplex PCR, and TCRdb kept only the in-frame ones, dropping some. The sample lists roughly 100,000 clones, approximately 89% seen once, with roughly 19% in the top ten. This sample was included in a study of PD-1 blockade in classical Hodgkin lymphoma. General study points: Diminished baseline TCR diversity has been reported in newly diagnosed patients relative to healthy donors.

The germline V gene has CDR1 SQVTM and CDR2 ANQGSEA. Trimming left V 7 bases short and J 5 bases short, with 24 bases between. The CDR3 consists of 16 residues. Time point of the sample: cycle 4 day 1 (C4D1), after five to seven weeks of nivolumab. All the patients suffered relapse after autologous stem cell transplantation, and brentuximab vedotin exposure differed. The sequencing used peripheral blood mononuclear cells (PBMCs), collected before the fourth cycle of nivolumab. The source is a human donor with classical Hodgkin lymphoma. This chain joins TRBV29-1 and TRBJ2-1, with D perhaps given as TRBD1 or TRBD2 (5 bases each). CDR3 protein: CSGESPGAPGDNEQFF. CDR3 coding DNA: TGCAGCGGTGAGAGCCCCGGGGCCCCTGGAGACAATGAGCAGTTCTTC.